This T cell receptor (beta chain) was observed in a study of immune heterogeneity within non-small cell lung tumors. Study-level information: Squamous cell carcinomas accounted for a few of the tumors, non-squamous carcinomas for 10, and 1 was not otherwise specified.

Samples each supplied approximately 0.55 ug of bulk tumor genomic DNA as template. Biopsy collection occurred during surgery, with several far-apart biopsies per primary tumor. Enrolled patients presented with newly diagnosed, previously untreated non-small cell lung cancer and underwent curative surgery. Study results and caveats: A moderate but significant correlation was observed between local T-cell clonality and local tumor mutational burden (R roughly 0.35). Both recurring identical dominant CDR3 beta clonotypes and site-unique high-frequency clones were observed across tumor sites within a patient.

This clonotype was detected only a few times. Its specificity is not known. TCR beta CDR3 was amplified by multiplex PCR using 32 V and 13 J primers. TCRdb re-derived calls from the multiplex PCR reads in MiXCR, one entry per CDR3 protein. The top ten hold approximately 50% of the sample, which has approximately 3,000 distinct CDR3 sequences, around 40% seen once. The clonotype comes from a man aged 55 to 70 with non-small cell lung cancer. Sequenced input: lung tumor tissue.

The CDR3 reads CASSQNRDGEQYF. CDR3 in DNA: TGTGCCAGCAGCCAAAACAGGGATGGAGAGCAGTACTTC. The V gene is TRBV14, the J gene TRBJ2-7; D is perhaps TRBD1 (6 bases). Trimming removed 2 bases at V and 7 bases at J, with 12 bases between. From germline, CDR1 is SGHDN and CDR2 FVKESK. The CDR3 totals 13 residues.